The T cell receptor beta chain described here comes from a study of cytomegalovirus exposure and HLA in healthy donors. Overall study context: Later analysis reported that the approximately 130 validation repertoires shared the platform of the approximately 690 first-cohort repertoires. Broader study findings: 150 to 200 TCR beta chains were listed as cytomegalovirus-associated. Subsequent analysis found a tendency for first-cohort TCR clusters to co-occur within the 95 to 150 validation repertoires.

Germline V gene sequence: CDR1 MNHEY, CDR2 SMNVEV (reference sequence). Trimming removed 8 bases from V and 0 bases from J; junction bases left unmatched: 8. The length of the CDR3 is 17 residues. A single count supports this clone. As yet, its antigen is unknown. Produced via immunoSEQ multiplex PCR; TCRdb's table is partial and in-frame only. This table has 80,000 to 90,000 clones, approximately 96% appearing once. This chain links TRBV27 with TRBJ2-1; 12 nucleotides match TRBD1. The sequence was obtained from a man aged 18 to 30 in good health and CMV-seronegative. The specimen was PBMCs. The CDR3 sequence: CASRRGTGGASYNEQFF. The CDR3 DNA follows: TGTGCCAGCCGCCGTGGGACAGGGGGCGCCTCCTACAATGAGCAGTTCTTC.